The next 19 T cell receptor beta chains were all read from a single sample in a study of blood T cell repertoires in COVID-19. Repertoires were generated with immunoSEQ multiplex PCR, while TCRdb's copy carries only in-frame clones and drops some. The sample yields about 430,000 clones, approximately 88% seen once. The sequencing input was PBMCs or T cells enriched from blood (not recorded which). These receptors were collected from a woman between 25 and 40 years old with acute COVID-19.

The chain uses TRBV28 and TRBJ2-3, with D possibly matching TRBD2 (7 bases). The CDR3 contains 15 residues. CDR1 and CDR2 (germline): MDHEN, SYDVKM. Trimming left V 7 bases short and J 2 bases short, with 16 bases between. This chain's CDR3 is CASNGRGGHTDTQYF. DNA for the CDR3: TGTGCCAGCAATGGGAGGGGGGGCCACACAGATACGCAGTATTTT.

The rearrangement uses TRBV19 and TRBJ1-6; 7 nucleotides align to TRBD1. CDR1 is LNHDA and CDR2 is SQIVND in the germline V gene (reference sequence). Trimming at V came to 4 bases and at J to 7 bases, leaving 10 bases not matched to a gene. The CDR3 loop spans 16 amino acids. The CDR3 DNA reads TGTGCCAGTAGTACTCAACTGACAGGGAAGAATTCACCCCTCCACTTT. Its translation is CASSTQLTGKNSPLHF.

The V call is TRBV27, the J call TRBJ2-2; D is ambiguous. The V and J ends lost 0 bases and 1 base respectively, with 9 bases between them. This CDR3 contains 16 residues. Germline V gene data show CDR1 as MNHEY and CDR2 as SMNVEV (reference sequence). In DNA, the CDR3 is TGTGCCAGCAGTTTATCGAGGTCGGGGAACACCGGGGAGCTGTTTTTT. Translation gives CASSLSRSGNTGELFF.

The genes are TRBV2 and TRBJ2-1; 8 nucleotides agree with TRBD2. The V segment lost 3 bases and the J segment 8 bases; nucleotides outside the gene matches: 3. The CDR3 sequence is 13 residues long. CDR1 SNHLY and CDR2 FYNNEI come from the germline V gene. The DNA for the CDR3 is TGTGCCAGCAGTGATTCCGGGGGGGATGAGCAGTTCTTC. Translated, it gives CASSDSGGDEQFF. Complete variable domain (other parts from reference TRBV2 and TRBJ2-1): EPEVTQTPSHQVTQMGQEVILRCVPISNHLYFYWYRQILGQKVEFLVSFYNNEISEKSEIFDDQFSVERPDGSNFTLKIRSTKLEDSAMYFCASSDSGGDEQFFGPGTRLTVL.

The chain is built from TRBV5-1 and TRBJ2-2; perhaps TRBD1 as D (5 bases). Trimming cost V 4 bases and J 5 bases, with 12 bases left between them. CDR3 length: 14 amino acids. Germline assignment: CDR1 SGHRS and CDR2 YFSETQ. The CDR3 DNA sequence: TGCGCCAGCAGCCCGGACAAGAAGACCGGGGAGCTGTTTTTT. Protein: CASSPDKKTGELFF.

V and J are TRBV6-5 and TRBJ2-2; a possible D gene is TRBD1 (5 bases). There are 13 residues in the CDR3. V was pared by 10 bases and J by 2 bases, with 11 bases between. Germline-derived CDR1 and CDR2 are MNHEY and SVGAGI. CDR3 sequence reads: CAILDTNTGELFF. DNA of the CDR3: TGTGCCATCTTGGACACCAACACCGGGGAGCTGTTTTTT.

This clone was seen a single time. The chain is built from TRBV19 and TRBJ1-2; TRBD1 might be the D (5 bases). The V gene lost 7 bases and the J gene lost 13 bases, with 28 bases spanning the gap. The germline V gene has CDR1 LNHDA and CDR2 SQIVND (reference sequence). This CDR3 has 15 residues. DNA for the CDR3: TGTGCCAGTATACGTTCCGCGGGGGATTATGGCTATTGCACCTTC. Protein: CASIRSAGDYGYCTF.

This chain joins TRBV29-1 and TRBJ2-1; no clear D gene. CDR1 SQVTM and CDR2 ANQGSEA come from the germline V gene. The V end was cut by 3 bases, the J end by 2 bases, with 14 bases between. The CDR3 is made up of 15 amino acids. The CDR3 reads CSVDSARRPYNEQFF. The CDR3 coding sequence is TGCAGCGTTGATTCGGCCAGGCGCCCCTACAATGAGCAGTTCTTC.

The table lists this clone with a count of one. V and J are TRBV5-1 and TRBJ1-5; the match to TRBD1 covers 9 bases. Germline-derived CDR1 and CDR2 are SGHRS and YFSETQ. J was trimmed by 2 bases and V by 1 base; bases with no gene match: 7. This CDR3 is built from 17 residues. CDR3 loop: CASSLTGGAEGNQPQHF. In nucleotides, the CDR3 is TGCGCCAGCAGCTTGACAGGGGGCGCGGAGGGCAATCAGCCCCAGCATTTT.

The CDR3 DNA sequence: TGTGCCAGCAGTTACTCGATCGGTTCGGGAACTGAAGCTTTCTTT. Amino acid sequence: CASSYSIGSGTEAFF. The gene calls are TRBV6-5 and TRBJ1-1; D is unresolved. The CDR3 length is 15 residues. The ends were cut back, 0 bases at V and 5 bases at J, with 13 bases in the middle. CDR1 MNHEY and CDR2 SVGAGI come from the germline V gene.

This chain connects TRBV7-2 to TRBJ2-7; D might be TRBD1 (5 bases). The length of the CDR3 is 16 residues. Trimming removed 5 bases at V and 1 base at J, with 18 bases between. Germline CDR1 and CDR2: SGHTA and FQGNSA. CDR3 in DNA: TGTGCCAGCAGCCCCCGCTCGACAGTTCAGTCCTACGAGCAGTACTTC. It translates to CASSPRSTVQSYEQYF.

The chain employs TRBV5-1 and TRBJ1-2; 11 bases line up with TRBD1. Per the germline V gene, CDR1 is SGHRS and CDR2 is YFSETQ. V was pared by 4 bases and J by 8 bases, with 7 bases of the junction left unmatched. The CDR3 totals 14 residues. CDR3 sequence (DNA): TGCGCCAGCAGCAAGGACAGGGGGCTGGGAGGCTACACCTTC. It encodes CASSKDRGLGGYTF.

In nucleotides, the CDR3 is TGTGCCAGCACCCCTATGGGACAGGTACGTATTATGAACACTGAAGCTTTCTTT. It encodes CASTPMGQVRIMNTEAFF. The rearrangement uses TRBV27 and TRBJ1-1, with 8 bases fitting TRBD1. Germline loops: CDR1 MNHEY, CDR2 SMNVEV (reference sequence). The length of the CDR3 is 18 residues. The ends lost 7 bases at V and 0 bases at J; junction bases unmatched: 16.

This clone came up a few times. V gene TRBV10-3 combines with J gene TRBJ1-3, with D perhaps matching TRBD1 (5 bases). Trimming removed 6 bases at V and 4 bases at J, with 10 bases between. In germline, CDR1 is ENHRY, CDR2 SYGVKD. This CDR3 comprises 13 residues. CDR3 loop: CAIRGEMGNTIYF. CDR3 nucleotide sequence: TGTGCCATCAGAGGGGAAATGGGAAACACCATATATTTT.

The chain recombines TRBV9 with TRBJ2-1; 11 bases line up with TRBD2. From germline, CDR1 is SGDLS and CDR2 YYNGEE. The CDR3 has 15 residues. Trimming removed 3 bases from V and 10 bases from J; junction bases left unmatched: 9. The DNA for the CDR3 is TGTGCCAGCAGCGCCCTTACTAGCGGGGGATGGGAGCAGTTCTTC. Translating gives CASSALTSGGWEQFF. Filled out from reference TRBV9 and TRBJ2-1, the complete variable domain reads DSGVTQTPKHLITATGQRVTLRCSPRSGDLSVYWYQQSLDQGLQFLIQYYNGEERAKGNILERFSAQQFPDLHSELNLSSLELGDSALYFCASSALTSGGWEQFFGPGTRLTVL.

This clone was seen a single time. V is TRBV5-1 and J is TRBJ2-2; unclear D gene. Per germline, CDR1 SGHRS and CDR2 YFSETQ. The CDR3 consists of 16 residues. V was shortened by 0 bases and J by 0 bases, with 9 bases between the two germline ends. CDR3 loop: CASSLAALTNTGELFF. CDR3 nucleotide sequence: TGCGCCAGCAGCTTGGCCGCACTCACGAACACCGGGGAGCTGTTTTTT. Variable domain in full (rest from reference TRBV5-1 and TRBJ2-2): KAGVTQTPRYLIKTRGQQVTLSCSPISGHRSVSWYQQTPGQGLQFLFEYFSETQRNKGNFPGRFSGRQFSNSRSEMNVSTLELGDSALYLCASSLAALTNTGELFFGEGSRLTVL.

V and J are TRBV5-1 and TRBJ2-3, with D tentatively TRBD2 (5 bases). CDR3 length: 14 amino acids. Germline-derived CDR1 and CDR2 are SGHRS and YFSETQ. The V gene lost 4 bases and the J gene lost 2 bases, with 11 bases spanning the gap. As DNA, the CDR3 is TGCGCCAGCAGCCCAGACTATTTCACAGATACGCAGTATTTT. Translated: CASSPDYFTDTQYF.

This sequence joins TRBV6-5 and TRBJ1-1; perhaps TRBD1 as D (5 bases). The CDR3 contains 15 residues. Trimming took off 1 base at V and 4 bases at J, with 13 bases between the two ends. Germline-derived CDR1 and CDR2 are MNHEY and SVGAGI. The CDR3 region is CASSYFPGWGTEAFF. As DNA, the CDR3 is TGTGCCAGCAGTTACTTCCCAGGGTGGGGCACTGAAGCTTTCTTT.

This sequence joins TRBV7-3 and TRBJ1-2; D is uncertain. Looked up from germline, CDR1 is SGHTA and CDR2 is FQGTGA. Trimming took off 3 bases at V and 8 bases at J, with 13 bases between the two ends. The CDR3 consists of 13 residues. The CDR3 DNA reads as TGTGCCAGCAGCTTTTCGCCGGGAGACGGCTACACCTTC. It is translated as CASSFSPGDGYTF.